This is a list of T cell receptor beta chains from one sample in a study of T cells in Graves' hyperthyroidism and ophthalmopathy. TCRdb passed the multiplex PCR reads through MiXCR, listing each CDR3 protein once. The repertoire holds about 100,000 distinct CDR3 sequences, approximately 16% seen once, with about 45% in the top ten. Specimen: blood. The receptors originated from a woman between 45 and 65 years old with Graves' hyperthyroidism. CDR3s include the opening cysteine and the closing phenylalanine or tryptophan. Fields, in order: clone size, V gene, D gene, J gene, CDR3 protein. The D gene is left open where the match is weak. The size field is filled for only some rows; it gives once, few, many or a size class.

NA	TRBV20-1	NA	TRBJ1-5	CSARDDSNQPQHF
many	TRBV4-1	NA	TRBJ1-4	CASSQVLASEKLFF
many	TRBV5-1	TRBD1	TRBJ2-2	CASSFLGQAATGELFF
many	TRBV20-1	TRBD1	TRBJ1-1	CSARPRGLRGTEAFF
NA	TRBV20-1	TRBD2	TRBJ2-1	CSAPGTGTSGISNEQFF
many	TRBV30	NA	TRBJ1-1	CAGKGQMNTEAFF
many	TRBV6-1	NA	TRBJ2-2	CASKTRGGGELFF
many	TRBV6-2/TRBV6-3	NA	TRBJ2-1	CASSYSAGGRVYQNNEQFF
many	TRBV11-2	TRBD2	TRBJ2-1	CASSFRGGPYNEQFF
many	TRBV7-8	NA	TRBJ1-1	CASSLRPGRLNTEAFF
many	TRBV30	TRBD1	TRBJ1-4	CAWGGTGVSEKLFF
NA	TRBV20-1	NA	TRBJ2-7	CSASPPARKYEQYF
many	TRBV3-1	NA	TRBJ1-1	CASSQSRPGANTEAFF
many	TRBV28	TRBD1	TRBJ2-7	CASRLNRGLYEQYF
NA	TRBV19	NA	TRBJ1-1	CASSPSRRGNMNTEAFF
NA	TRBV12-5	NA	TRBJ2-3	CASGLGEDTQYF
NA	TRBV20-1	NA	TRBJ2-1	CSAIYRNNEQFF
many	TRBV5-8	TRBD1	TRBJ2-1	CASSLRYGQGYNEQFF
many	TRBV29-1	TRBD1	TRBJ2-1	CSFRDRGPSEQFF
NA	TRBV7-7	NA	TRBJ2-1	CASSVQKSSYNEQFF
many	TRBV6-1	NA	TRBJ1-6	CASKTIYNSPLHF
many	TRBV30	NA	TRBJ2-5	CAWSLGGAWETQYF
many	TRBV29-1	NA	TRBJ2-7	CSVTFYLANSYEQYF
NA	TRBV28	NA	TRBJ2-3	CASSPRVGDTQYF
many	TRBV28	NA	TRBJ1-6	CASSFGSPQNSPLHF
many	TRBV28	TRBD1	TRBJ2-7	CASISGQGAYEQYF
many	TRBV10-2	NA	TRBJ2-2	CANLTPDGELFF
many	TRBV6-2/TRBV6-3	NA	TRBJ2-2	CASSWTDTAGELFF